What follows is one T cell receptor beta chain and its context. The antigen remains unidentified. This specimen comes from a study of Ad26.COV2.S vaccination and SARS-CoV-2 variants. At the level of the study: The authors gave Ad26.COV2.S intramuscularly, either once or twice 56 days apart. Broader study findings: Using TCR breadth and depth analyses may have led to underestimated total T cell responses. There was reportedly substantial breadth in spike-specific CD8+ and CD4+ T cell responses after vaccination.

Germline assignment: CDR1 MNHEY and CDR2 SMNVEV (reference sequence). Trimming cost V 6 bases and J 2 bases, with 11 bases left between them. The CDR3 sequence is 13 residues long. Assay: immunoSEQ multiplex PCR; the TCRdb copy retains only in-frame clones and omits some. This sample has about 350,000 clones, with around 88% found just once. Treatment reported: some 20 received Ad26.COV2.S at low or high dose, single or two shots; about five received placebo; per-sample allocation not given. All samples were drawn on day 63, counting from the first vaccine or placebo injection. Expression of Wuhan-strain SARS-CoV-2 spike came from the Ad26 vector that formed the vaccine.

The sample consisted of peripheral blood, taken in a trial of Ad26.COV2.S vaccine versus placebo. The source of this sequence is a person between 18 and 60 years old who received the Ad26.COV2.S COVID-19 vaccine or a placebo. The genes are TRBV27 and TRBJ2-7, with D hard to call. The CDR3 DNA is TGTGCCAGCAGCTCAGGTAATACCTACGAGCAGTACTTC. This sequence encodes CASSSGNTYEQYF.